Below, 4 T cell receptor beta chains from the same sample are listed, as sequenced in a study of human CD8 memory T cell subsets. Investigators built TCR beta libraries using UMI-labeled 5' RACE. TCRdb re-called the 5' RACE reads, yielding one record per CDR3 amino acid sequence without DNA. The sample totals approximately 7,000 distinct CDR3 sequences. Input material: CD8+ stem-like memory T cells (TSCM and TCM) sorted from PBMCs. Subset: stem-like memory CD8 T cells (TSTEM), CCR7+ PD-1- TIGIT-. These receptor sequences come from a human donor in good health.

The chain is built from TRBV3-1 and TRBJ1-5. Germline CDR1 and CDR2: LGHDT and YNNKEL (reference sequence). The CDR3 length is 14 residues. CDR3 loop: CASSQAAGRKPQHF.

The chain couples TRBV10-1 to TRBJ2-1; as DNA is missing, the TRBD1 call by TCRdb cannot be tested. CDR3 length equals 17 residues. Germline CDR1 reads WNHNN; CDR2 reads SYGVQD (reference sequence). CDR3: CASSENGQGLSYNEQFF.

This chain uses TRBV7-9 with TRBJ2-1; no DNA is available, so the TRBD1 call from TCRdb remains unchecked. The CDR3 contains 20 residues. Germline-derived CDR1 and CDR2 are SEHNR and FQNEAQ (reference sequence). The CDR3 here is CASSLSSGPEGAGIYNEQFF.

This CDR3 reads CASSSPDGPSGNTIYF. This chain links TRBV12-3 or TRBV12-4 with TRBJ1-3. This CDR3 region has 16 residues.